The rows below give T cell receptor beta chains drawn from one sample of a study of OX40 agonist ivuxolimab in advanced cancers. TCRdb's table, derived via immunoSEQ multiplex PCR, lists solely in-frame clones and lacks some. The sample contains 25,000 or so clones, just under 75% of which appear only once. The sequencing used CD4+ or CD8+ T cells sorted from blood, collected in a trial of the OX40 agonist ivuxolimab. The receptor source for this set is an adult with an advanced solid tumor such as melanoma, head and neck, liver or kidney cancer. CDR3s include the opening cysteine and the closing phenylalanine or tryptophan. The D gene is left open where the match is weak. Clone size is given for some rows only: seen once, a few or many times, or a class if the clone is expanded.

>TRBJ1-3|TRBV29-1|-|-
TGCAGCGTTGGAGGGGAGGATCTCACCATATATTTT
CSVGGEDLTIYF
>TRBJ1-3|TRBV29-1|-|-
TGCAGCGTTCTGACAGTTAGAAACACCATATATTTT
CSVLTVRNTIYF
>TRBJ2-7|TRBV11-2|-|few
TGTGCCAGCAAGGGCAGCTCCTACGAGCAGTACTTC
CASKGSSYEQYF
>TRBJ2-5|TRBV18|-|medium-sized
TGTGCCAGCTCACCTCTAGTCGCGGCGGATCAAGAGACCCAGTACTTC
CASSPLVAADQETQYF
>TRBJ2-7|TRBV29-1|-|-
TGCAGCGTGGAGACCTACTACGAGCAGTACTTC
CSVETYYEQYF
>TRBJ1-6|TRBV5-1|TRBD1|-
TGCGCCAGCAGCTCCGGGACAGATAATTCACCCCTCCACTTT
CASSSGTDNSPLHF
>TRBJ2-1|TRBV4-1|-|medium-sized
TGCGCCAGCAGCCAAGAACTCGGAAGTTACAATGAGCAGTTCTTC
CASSQELGSYNEQFF
>TRBJ1-2|TRBV4-3|-|-
TGCGCCAGCAGCCATGTCGACGCTAACTATGGCTACACCTTC
CASSHVDANYGYTF
>TRBJ1-6|TRBV9|-|-
TGTGCCAGCAGCCCGGGGGAACCGACAGACTATAATTCACCCCTCCACTTT
CASSPGEPTDYNSPLHF
>TRBJ2-5|TRBV18|-|many
TGTGCCAGCTCACTACAGGGTGGTTACCAAGAGACCCAGTACTTC
CASSLQGGYQETQYF
>TRBJ2-5|TRBV5-4|-|-
TGTGCCAGCAGCCGGACCCGAATTGAGACCCAGTACTTC
CASSRTRIETQYF
>TRBJ2-7|TRBV25-1|-|-
TGTGCCAGCAGTGAATATAGAGGGACACAACCCTACGAGCAGTACTTC
CASSEYRGTQPYEQYF
>TRBJ2-3|TRBV6-6|TRBD2|-
TGTGCCAGCAGTGGTATGGCGGGGGGCACAGATACGCAGTATTTT
CASSGMAGGTDTQYF
>TRBJ2-4|TRBV6-1|-|once
TGTGCCAGCAGTGAACTCAGGACTTCGGAGTCCATTCAGTACTTC
CASSELRTSESIQYF
>TRBJ2-3|TRBV27|-|once
TGTGCCAGCAGCGGAGACAGAGCCTATAGTACCACAGATACGCAGTATTTT
CASSGDRAYSTTDTQYF
>TRBJ2-2|TRBV4-1|-|-
TGCGCCAGCAGCCGGACAGTGAACACCGGGGAGCTGTTTTTT
CASSRTVNTGELFF
>TRBJ1-1|TRBV7-1|-|-
TGTGCCAGCAGCCCCACGGGGACAACAGCTTTCTTT
CASSPTGTTAFF
>TRBJ2-5|TRBV7-9|TRBD2|-
TGTGCCAGCAGTAGCGGGGGATATCAAGAGACCCAGTACTTC
CASSSGGYQETQYF
>TRBJ2-7|TRBV21-1|-|-
TGTGCCAGCATCTCGTGGGGGCAGAGCTCCTACGAGCAGTACTTC
CASISWGQSSYEQYF
>TRBJ2-7|TRBV29-1|-|-
TGCAGCGTTGAAGAGGGGATCCAGTACTTC
CSVEEGIQYF
>TRBJ1-5|TRBV30|-|-
TGTGCCTGGAGTCGGACATTCAGCAATCAGCCCCAGCATTTT
CAWSRTFSNQPQHF
>TRBJ2-7|TRBV28|-|-
TGTGCCAGCAGTTTAGAGGGGTCAGGCCGACTGAGCTCCTACGAGCAGTACTTC
CASSLEGSGRLSSYEQYF
>TRBJ2-7|TRBV7-9|-|-
TGTGCCAGCAGCTTACCTAGCTTCGACAGTTTAGTTACGAGGCAGTACTTC
CASSLPSFDSLVTRQYF
>TRBJ1-2|TRBV6-1|-|few
TGTGCCAGCAGTGAACGGGAGGGACTTCCCCATGCAGGCTACACCTTC
CASSEREGLPHAGYTF
>TRBJ2-5|TRBV5-8|-|-
TGTGCCAGCAGCTTGGCCTATGGGGGGGAGACCCAGTACTTC
CASSLAYGGETQYF
>TRBJ2-4|TRBV5-6|TRBD1|-
TGTGCCAGCAGCCCCTACAGGGGATCCAAAAACATTCAGTACTTC
CASSPYRGSKNIQYF
>TRBJ2-3|TRBV29-1|TRBD2|-
TGCAGCGTTGAAGATCTTCCGGGGGGGCCCTCAGATACGCAGTATTTT
CSVEDLPGGPSDTQYF
>TRBJ1-1|TRBV19|TRBD1|few
TGTGCCAGTAGTATTTTCGGGACAGTTTCTTATGAAGCTTTCTTT
CASSIFGTVSYEAFF
>TRBJ2-3|TRBV7-9|-|-
TGTGCCAGCAGCTTAGGAGGTCTTGGGGGACAAACAGATACGCAGTATTTT
CASSLGGLGGQTDTQYF
>TRBJ1-1|TRBV7-6|-|-
TGTGCCAGCAGCCAGGACACTGAAGCTTTCTTT
CASSQDTEAFF
>TRBJ2-7|TRBV7-6|-|-
TGTGCCAGCAGCTTAGCACAGGGTAACGAGCAGTACTTC
CASSLAQGNEQYF